This T cell receptor beta chain was sequenced for a study of identifying expanded T cells in peripheral blood. During the collection period, no donor immune events like infections were recorded. Overall study findings and caveats: Clone count variance between approximately 2-week samples rose with total template count.

Only in-frame clones appear in the TCRdb table, and some are missing; sequencing was by immunoSEQ multiplex PCR. The sample lists about 120,000 clones; over 65% were seen once. Details on this clone: Its specificity is not known.

The germline V and J ends were trimmed by 6 bases and 0 bases, with 11 bases remaining between them. The CDR3 totals 13 residues. Per germline, CDR1 SQVTM and CDR2 ANQGSEA. The sample consisted of blood. This rearrangement joins TRBV29-1 to TRBJ1-1; D gene ambiguous. The sequence derives from a person aged 18 to 75 in good health. For the CDR3, the DNA is TGCAGCGTGTCGCCAGTCATGAACACTGAAGCTTTCTTT. Residues: CSVSPVMNTEAFF.